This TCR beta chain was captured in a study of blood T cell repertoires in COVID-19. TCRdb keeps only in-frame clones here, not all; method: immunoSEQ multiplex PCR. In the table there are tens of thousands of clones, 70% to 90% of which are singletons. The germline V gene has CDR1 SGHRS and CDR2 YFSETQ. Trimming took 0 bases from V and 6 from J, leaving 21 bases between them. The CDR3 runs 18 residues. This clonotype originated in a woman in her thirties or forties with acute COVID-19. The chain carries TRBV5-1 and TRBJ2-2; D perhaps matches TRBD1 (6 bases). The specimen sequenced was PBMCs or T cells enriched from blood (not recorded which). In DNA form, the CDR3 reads TGCGCCAGCAGCTTGGGACCCAGGGGTTTAAAGGACGCCGGGGAGCTGTTTTTT. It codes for CASSLGPRGLKDAGELFF.